The rows below give T cell receptor beta chains drawn from one sample of a study of cytomegalovirus exposure and HLA in healthy donors. Profiled with immunoSEQ multiplex PCR; TCRdb holds only in-frame clones, not every one. There are roughly 150,000 clones in the sample; approximately 76% occur only once, and 5% to 6.5% lies in the top ten. Sequenced input: PBMCs. The receptors here all came from a woman aged 18-29 years in good health and CMV-seropositive. Each CDR3 is given with its conserved first and last residue. Each record gives: CDR3 protein, CDR3 DNA, V gene, D gene, J gene, clone size. D genes are given only for firm matches. A clone size is listed for some rows: how often the clone was seen (once, few, many), or a class if it is expanded.

CDR3 protein: CASSEPPSGETQYF
CDR3 DNA: TGTGCCAGCAGTGAACCCCCTAGTGGAGAGACCCAGTACTTC
V gene: TRBV6-1
D gene: .
J gene: TRBJ2-5
clone size: .

CDR3 protein: CASSLEGVGNQPQHF
CDR3 DNA: TGCGCCAGCAGCTTGGAAGGGGTTGGCAATCAGCCCCAGCATTTT
V gene: TRBV5-1
D gene: .
J gene: TRBJ1-5
clone size: once

CDR3 protein: CASSDGTANTEAFF
CDR3 DNA: TGTGCCAGCAGCGACGGGACAGCGAACACTGAAGCTTTCTTT
V gene: TRBV7-9
D gene: TRBD1
J gene: TRBJ1-1
clone size: once

CDR3 protein: CASSRYTEEYGYTF
CDR3 DNA: TGTGCCAGCAGCCGATACACCGAAGAATATGGCTACACCTTC
V gene: TRBV5-4
D gene: .
J gene: TRBJ1-2
clone size: .

CDR3 protein: CASSAGTDSYEQYF
CDR3 DNA: TGTGCCAGCAGCGCGGGGACAGACTCCTACGAGCAGTACTTC
V gene: TRBV7-2
D gene: .
J gene: TRBJ2-7
clone size: .

CDR3 protein: CASSLLPKRLANTQYF
CDR3 DNA: TGTGCCAGCAGCCTACTTCCAAAAAGACTAGCGAATACGCAGTATTTT
V gene: TRBV7-2
D gene: TRBD2
J gene: TRBJ2-3
clone size: .

CDR3 protein: CASNGGRIYGYTF
CDR3 DNA: TGTGCCAGCAACGGGGGGCGGATCTATGGCTACACCTTC
V gene: TRBV6-6
D gene: .
J gene: TRBJ1-2
clone size: few

CDR3 protein: CASSTDRGGTEAFF
CDR3 DNA: TGCGCCAGCAGCACCGACAGGGGCGGAACTGAAGCTTTCTTT
V gene: TRBV5-1
D gene: TRBD1
J gene: TRBJ1-1
clone size: few

CDR3 protein: CASRPSGLNTGELFF
CDR3 DNA: TGTGCCAGCAGACCTAGCGGATTGAACACCGGGGAGCTGTTTTTT
V gene: TRBV27
D gene: TRBD2
J gene: TRBJ2-2
clone size: .

CDR3 protein: CASTWAAGDQPQHF
CDR3 DNA: TGTGCCAGCACGTGGGCCGCAGGGGATCAGCCCCAGCATTTT
V gene: TRBV2
D gene: .
J gene: TRBJ1-5
clone size: .

CDR3 protein: CASSYSHLAETYEQYF
CDR3 DNA: TGTGCCAGCAGTTACTCTCACTTGGCGGAGACCTACGAGCAGTACTTC
V gene: TRBV6-5
D gene: .
J gene: TRBJ2-7
clone size: once

CDR3 protein: CASTGGPSYEQYF
CDR3 DNA: TGTGCCAGCACGGGGGGACCTTCCTACGAGCAGTACTTC
V gene: TRBV6-1
D gene: TRBD2
J gene: TRBJ2-7
clone size: .

CDR3 protein: CASSLDSPYEQYF
CDR3 DNA: TGTGCCAGCAGCTTAGACAGCCCCTACGAGCAGTACTTC
V gene: TRBV7-3
D gene: .
J gene: TRBJ2-7
clone size: few

CDR3 protein: CATSRDYASFKELFF
CDR3 DNA: TGTGCCACCAGCAGAGATTATGCTAGCTTCAAGGAATTGTTCTTC
V gene: TRBV15
D gene: .
J gene: TRBJ2-1
clone size: .

CDR3 protein: CGTGPSGGSYNEQFF
CDR3 DNA: TGTGGCACTGGGCCTAGCGGGGGCTCCTACAATGAGCAGTTCTTC
V gene: TRBV11-1
D gene: TRBD2
J gene: TRBJ2-1
clone size: few

CDR3 protein: CASSSPGQAEANYGYTF
CDR3 DNA: TGTGCCAGCAGCTCTCCGGGACAGGCCGAAGCTAACTATGGCTACACCTTC
V gene: TRBV13
D gene: TRBD1
J gene: TRBJ1-2
clone size: .

CDR3 protein: CASSHEPGFSSYEQYF
CDR3 DNA: TGTGCCAGCAGCCACGAACCGGGTTTTAGCTCCTACGAGCAGTACTTC
V gene: TRBV6-6
D gene: .
J gene: TRBJ2-7
clone size: .

CDR3 protein: CASSLPAGSSYNEQFF
CDR3 DNA: TGTGCCAGCAGCTTACCGGCGGGGAGCTCCTACAATGAGCAGTTCTTC
V gene: TRBV7-6
D gene: .
J gene: TRBJ2-1
clone size: .

CDR3 protein: CATSRDEGDQPQHF
CDR3 DNA: TGTGCCACCAGCAGAGATGAGGGGGATCAGCCCCAGCATTTT
V gene: TRBV15
D gene: .
J gene: TRBJ1-5
clone size: .

CDR3 protein: CASSIGTGQTLYSNQPQHF
CDR3 DNA: TGTGCCAGTAGTATAGGGACAGGACAAACCCTTTATAGCAATCAGCCCCAGCATTTT
V gene: TRBV19
D gene: TRBD1
J gene: TRBJ1-5
clone size: .

CDR3 protein: CASSPDQGAREQYF
CDR3 DNA: TGTGCCAGCTCACCAGACCAGGGGGCGCGTGAGCAGTACTTC
V gene: TRBV18
D gene: TRBD1
J gene: TRBJ2-7
clone size: .

CDR3 protein: CASSDRGPNQPQHF
CDR3 DNA: TGTGCCAGCAGTGACAGGGGGCCCAATCAGCCCCAGCATTTT
V gene: TRBV6-5
D gene: TRBD1
J gene: TRBJ1-5
clone size: .

CDR3 protein: CASSRDSSSYEQYF
CDR3 DNA: TGTGCCAGCAGCAGGGACTCGAGCTCCTACGAGCAGTACTTC
V gene: TRBV7-3
D gene: .
J gene: TRBJ2-7
clone size: .

CDR3 protein: CASSILQGPQETQYF
CDR3 DNA: TGTGCCAGCAGCATTCTACAGGGGCCCCAAGAGACCCAGTACTTC
V gene: TRBV6-1
D gene: TRBD1
J gene: TRBJ2-5
clone size: .